The entry below gives a single T cell receptor (beta chain) sequence along with its context. Libraries were prepared by immunoSEQ multiplex PCR; TCRdb keeps only in-frame clonotypes and omits some of them. The sample lists approximately 170,000 clones, 80% to 90% occurring once. V gave up 5 bases and J gave up 1 base, with 21 bases separating them. The CDR3 length is 19 residues. Germline V gives CDR1 LNHDA, CDR2 SQIVND (reference sequence). The source of the sample is a study of blood T cell repertoires in COVID-19. Study summary: From T cells, B-cell-depleted T cells, or PBMCs came the material, which was cDNA or gDNA.

Input material: peripheral blood. This receptor was obtained from a human donor in a cohort sampled during active COVID-19. This chain uses TRBV19 with TRBJ2-6; a possible D gene is TRBD1 (6 bases). CDR3 bases: TGTGCCAGTAGTCTCCTTGGTACTGGGGGCGTTTCTGGGGCCAACGTCCTGACTTTC. This codes for CASSLLGTGGVSGANVLTF.